This record looks at one T cell receptor beta chain sequence and its context. Its antigen is as yet unknown. Sequencing was performed with immunoSEQ multiplex PCR; in TCRdb, only in-frame clones are kept and a portion is missing. The sample includes tens of thousands of clones, more than 75% seen only once; the top ten take roughly 20%. These data come from a study of T cell responses to AZD1222 COVID-19 vaccine. Broader study findings: Among the donors, most were white British and more were female, and clonal diversity was possibly underestimated. Rises in breadth and depth of Spike-specific TCRs came after two AZD1222 doses.

The V segment lost 3 bases and the J segment 7 bases; nucleotides outside the gene matches: 4. The length of the CDR3 is 14 residues. CDR1 and CDR2 (germline): WNHNN, SYGVQD (reference sequence). The sequences come from peripheral blood, collected on day 0 of AZD1222 vaccination. This sequence joins TRBV10-1 and TRBJ2-1, with 9 bases fitting TRBD2. The receptor was isolated from an adult in good health. The CDR3 here is CASSDGGRGNEQFF. CDR3 sequence (DNA): TGCGCCAGCAGTGATGGCGGGAGGGGGAATGAGCAGTTCTTC.